The clone carrying this T cell receptor beta chain was seen a few times. Its antigen is undetermined. Primers included in the PCR were 60 Vbeta and 13 Jbeta primers. Some clones are missing from TCRdb's copy, which holds only in-frame ones; the method was immunoSEQ multiplex PCR. This sample carries 150,000 to 200,000 clones, around 70% of them seen once, and the ten largest clones take approximately 4.4%. The length of the CDR3 is 13 residues. The V and J ends lost 7 bases and 5 bases, in that order; junction bases with no gene match: 7. The germline V gene has CDR1 SQVTM and CDR2 ANQGSEA. These data belong to a study of cytomegalovirus exposure and HLA in healthy donors. Points from the study as a whole: Most TCR sequences were rare, but some public TCRs occurred in many donors. With later analysis, a missense DCLRE1C variant became linked to TCR beta V- and J-gene trimming.

Sequencing was performed on PBMCs. This receptor was obtained from a man between 18 and 35 years old in good health and CMV-seropositive. The chain joins TRBV29-1 to TRBJ1-4; 7 bases match TRBD1. The CDR3 sequence: CSASLQGNEKLFF. The CDR3 coding sequence is TGCAGCGCCAGCCTACAGGGGAATGAAAAACTGTTTTTT.